The 29 T cell receptor beta chains below were found in one sample sequenced in a study of radiotherapy plus CTLA-4 blockade in lung cancer. TCRdb's table, derived via immunoSEQ multiplex PCR, lists solely in-frame clones and lacks some. This sample carries some 110,000 clones, approximately 77% of them seen once, and the ten largest clones take 3% to 4%. Material: peripheral blood, obtained from a patient treated with radiotherapy plus ipilimumab. The origin of the receptors is a human donor with non-small cell lung cancer that progressed on radiotherapy plus ipilimumab. Some clones in this sample may be carry-over from other donors' samples.

In DNA, the CDR3 is TGTGCCTGGAGTCGGCGACAGCCTGTCTATGGCTACACCTTC. Amino acid sequence: CAWSRRQPVYGYTF. The V gene is TRBV30, the J gene TRBJ1-2; tentatively, D is TRBD1 (5 bases). The CDR3 consists of 14 residues. V lost 2 bases to trimming and J lost 4 bases, with 14 bases between them. CDR1 and CDR2 from the germline V gene are GTSNPN and SVGIG (reference sequence). Full variable domain (missing parts from reference TRBV30 and TRBJ1-2): SQTIHQWPATLVQPVGSPLSLECTVEGTSNPNLYWYRQAAGRGLQLLFYSVGIGQISSEVPQNLSASRPQDRQFILSSKKLLLSDSGFYLCAWSRRQPVYGYTFGSGTRLTVV.

Only a few counts were recorded for this clone. The rearrangement links TRBV7-2 to TRBJ2-1, with a weak D call TRBD1 (6 bases). Trimming took 5 bases from V and 2 from J, leaving 16 bases between them. The CDR3 loop spans 16 amino acids. Germline V lookup: CDR1 SGHTA, CDR2 FQGNSA. CDR3 protein: CASSVTGRYAYNEQFF. The DNA of the CDR3 is TGTGCCAGCAGCGTGACAGGAAGGTATGCCTACAATGAGCAGTTCTTC.

This chain links TRBV5-4 with TRBJ1-1, with 7 positions matching TRBD1. The CDR3 length is 14 residues. V shed 4 bases and J 1 base; nucleotides not matched to a gene: 4. From germline, CDR1 is SGHNT and CDR2 YYREEE (reference sequence). The DNA for the CDR3 is TGTGCCAGCAGCAAAACAGGGGCGAACACTGAAGCTTTCTTT. Its protein is CASSKTGANTEAFF.

The DNA of the CDR3 is TGTGCCAGCAGCCCCCGTAAAGAGAACGAGCAGTACTTC. The encoded protein is CASSPRKENEQYF. The chain couples TRBV7-3 to TRBJ2-7; D call uncertain. The CDR3 totals 13 residues. The V end was cut by 5 bases, the J end by 5 bases, with 13 bases between. Germline-derived CDR1 and CDR2 are SGHTA and FQGTGA.

This clone showed up just a few times. V is TRBV6-1 and J is TRBJ2-3, with 8 positions matching TRBD1. Looked up from germline, CDR1 is MNHNS and CDR2 is SASEGT. The ends lost 3 bases at V and 2 bases at J; junction bases unmatched: 1. The length of the CDR3 is 14 residues. The CDR3, as DNA: TGTGCCAGCAGTGACAGGGGGCCCACAGATACGCAGTATTTT. This sequence encodes CASSDRGPTDTQYF.

The chain couples TRBV6-4 to TRBJ2-7; D unclear. This CDR3 contains 14 residues. V was pared by 4 bases and J by 2 bases, with 12 bases between. Germline loops: CDR1 MRHNA, CDR2 SNTAGT. This chain's CDR3 is CASSAQVIPYEQYF. The CDR3 nucleotides read TGTGCCAGCAGTGCGCAGGTAATCCCCTACGAGCAGTACTTC.

V usage is TRBV6-4 and J usage is TRBJ2-1; TRBD2 matches at 8 bases. The CDR3 has 16 residues. Germline V gene data show CDR1 as MRHNA and CDR2 as SNTAGT. V trimming: 4 bases; J trimming: 1 base; junction bases outside the gene matches: 6. The CDR3 here is CASSASGRASYNEQFF. The CDR3 DNA reads TGTGCCAGCAGTGCCTCCGGGAGGGCGTCCTACAATGAGCAGTTCTTC.

J is TRBJ2-3 and V is TRBV5-1; 7 bases line up with TRBD1. Per germline, CDR1 SGHRS and CDR2 YFSETQ. After removal of 3 bases from V and 2 bases from J, the junction contained 3 bases not matched to a gene. This CDR3 has 14 residues. In DNA form, the CDR3 reads TGCGCCAGCAGCTCCGGACAGGACACAGATACGCAGTATTTT. It translates to CASSSGQDTDTQYF.

The CDR3 sequence: CASTGQIQETQYF. The CDR3 region has the DNA TGTGCCAGCACCGGACAGATCCAAGAGACCCAGTACTTC. This chain uses TRBV6-5 with TRBJ2-5, with D perhaps TRBD1 (6 bases). The CDR3 consists of 13 residues. V was pared by 7 bases and J by 1 base, with 10 bases between. Germline CDR1 and CDR2: MNHEY and SVGAGI.

The rearrangement uses TRBV27 and TRBJ1-6; D gene uncertain. The CDR3 spans 18 residues. Germline V gene lookup returns CDR1 MNHEY and CDR2 SMNVEV (reference sequence). Trimming took 5 bases from V and 1 from J, leaving 18 bases between them. Here the CDR3 DNA reads TGTGCCAGCAGTCCCCGGGAAGAGGGAAGGTCCTATAATTCACCCCTCCACTTT. Its translation is CASSPREEGRSYNSPLHF.

The chain couples TRBV7-6 to TRBJ2-1; 7 bases align to TRBD2. Germline V gene lookup returns CDR1 SGHVS and CDR2 FNYEAQ. Trimming at V came to 0 bases and at J to 3 bases, leaving 8 bases not matched to a gene. The CDR3 is made up of 17 amino acids. CDR3 in amino acids: CASSLARRGTGYNEQFF. The CDR3 nucleotides read TGTGCCAGCAGCTTAGCGAGGCGGGGGACGGGCTACAATGAGCAGTTCTTC.

This clone has a handful of counts. V gene TRBV25-1 combines with J gene TRBJ2-5; D gene uncertain. Germline CDR1 and CDR2: MGHDK and SYGVNS. Trimming removed 3 bases from V and 4 bases from J, with 12 bases in between. The CDR3 consists of 14 residues. The CDR3 DNA reads TGTGCCAGCAGTGACCCAACATGGGGAGAGACCCAGTACTTC. Its translation is CASSDPTWGETQYF.

The V gene is TRBV6-1, the J gene TRBJ1-1, with D tentatively TRBD1 (5 bases). V lost 6 bases, J lost 1 base, and 9 bases lay in between. Germline CDR1 MNHNS, CDR2 SASEGT. This CDR3 comprises 13 residues. The CDR3 DNA reads TGTGCCAGCAGCCTGACAGAGAACACTGAAGCTTTCTTT. Its translation is CASSLTENTEAFF.

V gene TRBV2 combines with J gene TRBJ2-7; the match to TRBD1 covers 12 bases. V was clipped by 6 bases and J by 6 bases; unmatched bases: 6. The CDR3 is made up of 14 amino acids. From germline, CDR1 is SNHLY and CDR2 FYNNEI. The CDR3 sequence is CASSTGTGGREQYF. CDR3 sequence (DNA): TGTGCCAGCAGCACCGGGACAGGGGGCCGCGAGCAGTACTTC.

This clone appeared a few times. This chain joins TRBV7-2 and TRBJ1-3, with a possible D match to TRBD1 (5 bases). Trimming stripped 2 bases from V and 8 bases from J, with 10 bases between. Germline values: CDR1 SGHTA, CDR2 FQGNSA. CDR3 length: 13 residues. The CDR3 sequence is CASSLMGGDTIYF. DNA for the CDR3: TGTGCCAGCAGCTTAATGGGGGGGGACACCATATATTTT. The full variable domain, rest sourced from reference TRBV7-2 and TRBJ1-3, is GAGVSQSPSNKVTEKGKDVELRCDPISGHTALYWYRQSLGQGLEFLIYFQGNSAPDKSGLPSDRFSAERTGGSVSTLTIQRTQQEDSAVYLCASSLMGGDTIYFGEGSWLTVV.

The chain carries TRBV10-3 and TRBJ1-1; a weak D match, TRBD1 (6 bases). The germline gives CDR1 ENHRY, CDR2 SYGVKD. The V gene lost 1 base and the J gene lost 11 bases, with 14 bases spanning the gap. This CDR3 has 13 amino acids. The DNA of the CDR3 is TGTGCCATCAGTGAGTTACAGGGAGGCCGGGCTTTCTTT. It specifies CAISELQGGRAFF.

This rearrangement joins TRBV5-1 to TRBJ1-1; 11 bases are a match to TRBD1. The CDR3 length is 13 residues. Germline CDR1 and CDR2: SGHRS and YFSETQ. Losses at the gene ends were 4 bases for V and 7 bases for J; bases not matched to a gene: 3. Here the CDR3 reads CASSHGTGGEAFF. In DNA form, the CDR3 reads TGCGCCAGCAGCCACGGGACAGGGGGTGAAGCTTTCTTT.

The V and J genes are TRBV5-1 and TRBJ2-1, with D possibly TRBD1 on 5 matching bases. This CDR3 region has 14 residues. The ends were cut back, 1 base at V and 3 bases at J, with 8 bases in the middle. Germline V gene data show CDR1 as SGHRS and CDR2 as YFSETQ. The CDR3 coding sequence is TGCGCCAGCAGCTTGAGGGGCAGCTACAATGAGCAGTTCTTC. This translates into CASSLRGSYNEQFF.

CDR3 amino acids: CASSPGGAQYNEQFF. The CDR3 DNA follows: TGCGCCAGCAGCCCCGGAGGGGCGCAGTACAATGAGCAGTTCTTC. The V call is TRBV5-1, the J call TRBJ2-1, with D tentatively TRBD2 (6 bases). The V and J ends lost 4 bases and 4 bases respectively, with 15 bases between them. The CDR3 has 15 amino acids. Per the germline V gene, CDR1 is SGHRS and CDR2 is YFSETQ.

The V and J genes are TRBV27 and TRBJ1-2; TRBD1 matches at 7 bases. Germline V gene sequence: CDR1 MNHEY, CDR2 SMNVEV (reference sequence). With V trimmed by 10 bases and J by 0 bases, 17 bases remained unmatched. This CDR3 is 17 amino acids long. CDR3 amino acids: CATRGGGNHPSNYGYTF. CDR3 nucleotides: TGTGCCACCAGGGGAGGGGGCAACCACCCTTCTAACTATGGCTACACCTTC.

The table lists this clone with a few counts. This chain uses TRBV5-8 with TRBJ1-4; D is ambiguous. CDR1 SGHTS and CDR2 YDEGEE come from the germline V gene. The V end lost 0 bases, the J end lost 6 bases, and 12 bases lay between the germline ends. CDR3 length equals 15 residues. The CDR3 is CASSLGRLTDEKLFF. The CDR3, as DNA: TGTGCCAGCAGCTTGGGGCGATTGACCGATGAAAAACTGTTTTTT. The whole variable domain, remainder taken from reference TRBV5-8 and TRBJ1-4, is EAGVTQSPTHLIKTRGQQATLRCSPISGHTSVYWYQQALGLGLQFLLWYDEGEERNRGNFPPRFSGRQFPNYSSELNVNALELEDSALYLCASSLGRLTDEKLFFGSGTQLSVL.

The CDR3 bases are TGTGCCAGCAGCAAAGTTGAGGGACAGGGGGGTAAGACCGGGGAGCTGTTTTTT. Its translation is CASSKVEGQGGKTGELFF. This sequence joins TRBV21-1 and TRBJ2-2; the DNA was not used to check the table's D call, TRBD1. TRBV21-1 counts as a pseudogene. The CDR3 has 18 residues.

By frequency in the sample, this clone is medium-sized. The rearrangement links TRBV18 to TRBJ1-2; D might be TRBD1 (5 bases). From germline, CDR1 is KGHSH and CDR2 LQKENI. CDR3 length: 16 amino acids. Trimming removed 3 bases at V and 0 bases at J, with 14 bases between. CDR3 residues: CASSPRRGAPNYGYTF. In nucleotides, the CDR3 is TGTGCCAGCTCACCGCGCCGCGGGGCCCCTAACTATGGCTACACCTTC.

This clone has only one observation. The rearrangement joins TRBV19 to TRBJ1-1; D is possibly TRBD1 (6 bases). V lost 5 bases, J lost 1 base, and 14 bases lay in between. CDR1 is LNHDA and CDR2 is SQIVND in the germline V gene (reference sequence). The CDR3 is 15 amino acids. CDR3 sequence (DNA): TGTGCCAGTAGTTCACTCAGGGGCAAGAACACTGAAGCTTTCTTT. Its protein product is CASSSLRGKNTEAFF.

This chain uses TRBV14 with TRBJ1-2, with 8 bases that match TRBD1. The CDR3 contains 15 residues. V lost 1 base and J lost 4; bases outside the gene matches: 5. The germline V gene has CDR1 SGHDN and CDR2 FVKESK. CDR3 nucleotides: TGTGCCAGCAGCCAAGTGAGACAGGGGTTCTATGGCTACACCTTC. Its translation: CASSQVRQGFYGYTF.

The J gene is TRBJ2-2, the V gene TRBV6-5; D is perhaps TRBD1 or TRBD2 (6 bases each). There are 15 residues in the CDR3. Germline CDR1 MNHEY, CDR2 SVGAGI. The ends were cut back, 5 bases at V and 3 bases at J, with 13 bases in the middle. The CDR3 region is CASSTGGKYTGELFF. The DNA for the CDR3 is TGTGCCAGCAGTACCGGGGGCAAGTACACCGGGGAGCTGTTTTTT.

The count of this clone is one. This sequence joins TRBV2 and TRBJ2-2; 12 bases align to TRBD1. In germline, CDR1 is SNHLY, CDR2 FYNNEI. The CDR3 covers 15 residues. V lost 5 bases to trimming and J lost 7 bases; unmatched junction nucleotides: 5. The CDR3 loop is CASSRDRGLIGELFF. The DNA for the CDR3 is TGTGCCAGCAGTCGGGACAGGGGGCTCATCGGGGAGCTGTTTTTT.

This clone has only a few counts. V and J are TRBV6-1 and TRBJ1-5, with D unresolved. Trimming shortened V by 5 bases and J by 2 bases, and 13 bases separated the two germline ends. The CDR3 is 15 residues long. Germline lookup yields CDR1 MNHNS and CDR2 SASEGT. The CDR3: CASSSGVERNQPQHF. CDR3 nucleotides: TGTGCCAGCAGTTCAGGTGTTGAACGCAATCAGCCCCAGCATTTT.

This chain connects TRBV4-2 to TRBJ2-5; D may correspond to TRBD1 or TRBD2 (5 bases each). There are 14 residues in the CDR3. Germline CDR1 and CDR2: LGHNA and YNFKEQ. Trimming removed 4 bases at V and 0 bases at J, with 9 bases between. This chain's CDR3 is CASSRDGHQETQYF. The CDR3 nucleotides are TGTGCCAGCAGCCGGGACGGCCACCAAGAGACCCAGTACTTC.